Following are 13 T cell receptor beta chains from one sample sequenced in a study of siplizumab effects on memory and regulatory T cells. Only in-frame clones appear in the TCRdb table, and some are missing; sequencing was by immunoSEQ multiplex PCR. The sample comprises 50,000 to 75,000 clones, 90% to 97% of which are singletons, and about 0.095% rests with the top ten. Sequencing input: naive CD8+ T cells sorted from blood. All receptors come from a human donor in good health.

In DNA, the CDR3 is TGTGCCAGCAGCCCGCGTGGCGTAGGGGGGGATTCCTACGAGCAGTACTTC. Its protein is CASSPRGVGGDSYEQYF. The chain recombines TRBV7-9 with TRBJ2-7; perhaps TRBD2 as D (7 bases). This CDR3 is 17 amino acids long. The germline V gene has CDR1 SEHNR and CDR2 FQNEAQ (reference sequence). The germline V and J ends were trimmed by 5 bases and 1 base, with 21 bases remaining between them.

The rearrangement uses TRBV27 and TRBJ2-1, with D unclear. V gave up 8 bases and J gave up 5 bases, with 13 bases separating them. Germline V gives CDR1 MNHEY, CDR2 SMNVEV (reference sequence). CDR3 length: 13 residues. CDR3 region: CASSWAPNNEQFF. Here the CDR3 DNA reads TGTGCCAGCTCCTGGGCACCCAACAATGAGCAGTTCTTC.

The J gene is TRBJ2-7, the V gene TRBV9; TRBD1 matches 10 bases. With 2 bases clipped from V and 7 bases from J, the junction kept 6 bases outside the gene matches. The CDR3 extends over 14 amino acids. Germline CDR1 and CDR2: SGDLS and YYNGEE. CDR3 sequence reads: CASSVGTGEFEQYF. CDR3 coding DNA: TGTGCCAGCAGCGTTGGGACAGGGGAGTTTGAGCAGTACTTC.

DNA of the CDR3: TGCGCCAGCAGCTTGGTCCCTCCTCACATCGCAGGGGCCTACGAGCAGTACTTC. Translating gives CASSLVPPHIAGAYEQYF. J is TRBJ2-7 and V is TRBV5-1; TRBD1 is a possible D gene (6 bases). Trimming stripped 0 bases from V and 2 bases from J, with 21 bases between. Per the germline V gene, CDR1 is SGHRS and CDR2 is YFSETQ. This CDR3 region has 18 residues.

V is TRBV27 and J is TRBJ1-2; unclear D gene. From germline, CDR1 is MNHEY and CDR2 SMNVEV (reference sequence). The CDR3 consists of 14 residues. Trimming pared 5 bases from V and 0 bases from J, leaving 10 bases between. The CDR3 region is CASSGSTTNYGYTF. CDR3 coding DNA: TGTGCCAGCAGTGGGTCGACGACTAACTATGGCTACACCTTC.

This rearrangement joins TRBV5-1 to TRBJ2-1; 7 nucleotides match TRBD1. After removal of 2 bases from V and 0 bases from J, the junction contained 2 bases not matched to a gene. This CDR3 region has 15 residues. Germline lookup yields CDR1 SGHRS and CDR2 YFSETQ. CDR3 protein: CASSLSGGSYNEQFF. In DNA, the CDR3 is TGCGCCAGCAGCTTATCAGGGGGCTCCTACAATGAGCAGTTCTTC.

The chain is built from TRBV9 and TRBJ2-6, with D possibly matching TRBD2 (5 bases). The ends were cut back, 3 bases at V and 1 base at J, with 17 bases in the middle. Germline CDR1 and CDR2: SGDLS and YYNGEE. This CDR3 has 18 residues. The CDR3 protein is CASSAGVQIVSGANVLTF. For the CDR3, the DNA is TGTGCCAGCAGCGCCGGGGTACAGATTGTGTCTGGGGCCAACGTCCTGACTTTC.

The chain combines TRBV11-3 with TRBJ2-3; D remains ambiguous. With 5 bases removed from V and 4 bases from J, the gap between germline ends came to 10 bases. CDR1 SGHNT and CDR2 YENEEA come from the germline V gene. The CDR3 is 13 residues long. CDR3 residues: CASSPGLADTQYF. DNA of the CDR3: TGTGCCAGCAGCCCAGGATTAGCAGATACGCAGTATTTT.

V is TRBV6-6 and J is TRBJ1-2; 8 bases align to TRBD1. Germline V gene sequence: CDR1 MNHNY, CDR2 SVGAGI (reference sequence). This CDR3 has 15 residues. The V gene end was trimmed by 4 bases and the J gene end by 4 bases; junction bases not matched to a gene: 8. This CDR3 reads CASSWEGTGSYGYTF. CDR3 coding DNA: TGTGCCAGCAGTTGGGAGGGGACAGGATCCTATGGCTACACCTTC.

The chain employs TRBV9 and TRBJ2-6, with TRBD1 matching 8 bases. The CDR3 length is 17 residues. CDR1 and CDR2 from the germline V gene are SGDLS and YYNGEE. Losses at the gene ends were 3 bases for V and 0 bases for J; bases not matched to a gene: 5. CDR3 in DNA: TGTGCCAGCAGCGATGGGACAGGCCGCTCTGGGGCCAACGTCCTGACTTTC. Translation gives CASSDGTGRSGANVLTF.

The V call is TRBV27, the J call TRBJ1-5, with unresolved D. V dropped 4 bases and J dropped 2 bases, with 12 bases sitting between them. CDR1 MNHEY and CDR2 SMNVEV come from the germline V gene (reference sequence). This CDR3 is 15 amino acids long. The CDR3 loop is CASSSTWGGNQPQHF. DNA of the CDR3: TGTGCCAGCAGTTCCACATGGGGTGGCAATCAGCCCCAGCATTTT.

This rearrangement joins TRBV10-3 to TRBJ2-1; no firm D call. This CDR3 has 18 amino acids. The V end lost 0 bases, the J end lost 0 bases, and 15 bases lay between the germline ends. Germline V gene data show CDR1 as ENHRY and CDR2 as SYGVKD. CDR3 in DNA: TGTGCCATCAGTGAGTCGCGGCTACCCCCGAGCTCCTACAATGAGCAGTTCTTC. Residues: CAISESRLPPSSYNEQFF.

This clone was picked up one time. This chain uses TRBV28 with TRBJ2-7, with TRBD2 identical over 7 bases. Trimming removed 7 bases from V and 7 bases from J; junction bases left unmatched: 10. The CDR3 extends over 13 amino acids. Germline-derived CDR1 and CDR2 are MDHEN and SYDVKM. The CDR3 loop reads CASKQPGGGEQYF. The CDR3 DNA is TGTGCCAGCAAACAACCGGGAGGTGGAGAGCAGTACTTC.